The rows below give T cell receptor beta chains drawn from one sample of a study of vaccination and CD4 T cells after COVID-19. Their cognate antigens are unknown. TCRdb independently ran MiXCR on the PCR reads; one entry per CDR3 protein. The table shows 7,000 or so distinct CDR3 sequences, with roughly 44% occurring only once. Sequencing was carried out using CD4+ T cells from blood, cultured in vitro. These receptors were collected from a human donor in good health. Both conserved end residues are part of each CDR3. A D gene is named only where the DNA matches it firmly. Clone size, where shown, is once, few, many, or a class for clones that have expanded.

V gene: TRBV7-8
clone size: .
J gene: TRBJ1-2
D gene: TRBD1
CDR3 DNA: TGTGCCAGCAGCTTAGGACAGGGGTCCTACTATGGCTACACCTTC
CDR3 protein: CASSLGQGSYYGYTF

V gene: TRBV20-1
clone size: .
J gene: TRBJ1-1
D gene: TRBD1
CDR3 DNA: TGCAGTGCTGGAGGGGGCTGGGGCACTGAAGCTTTCTTT
CDR3 protein: CSAGGGWGTEAFF

V gene: TRBV7-9
clone size: .
J gene: TRBJ1-2
D gene: .
CDR3 DNA: TGTGCCAGCAGCTTAGCCTCGACAGGTGGCGGCTACACCTTC
CDR3 protein: CASSLASTGGGYTF

V gene: TRBV27
clone size: .
J gene: TRBJ1-5
D gene: .
CDR3 DNA: TGTGCCAGCGGCTACTCCCTGGGGAGCAATCAGCCCCAGCATTTT
CDR3 protein: CASGYSLGSNQPQHF

V gene: TRBV7-7
clone size: once
J gene: TRBJ2-3
D gene: .
CDR3 DNA: TGTGCCAGCAGCTTAGGGCGTATGAACACAGATACGCAGTATTTT
CDR3 protein: CASSLGRMNTDTQYF

V gene: TRBV6-5
clone size: few
J gene: TRBJ2-6
D gene: .
CDR3 DNA: TGTGCCAGCAGTTCCGCCAAATCTGGGGCCAACGTCCTGACTTTC
CDR3 protein: CASSSAKSGANVLTF

V gene: TRBV6-2/TRBV6-3
clone size: .
J gene: TRBJ2-3
D gene: .
CDR3 DNA: TGTGCCAGCAGTCTATATCAGCCTTCAGATACGCAGTATTTT
CDR3 protein: CASSLYQPSDTQYF

V gene: TRBV10-3
clone size: .
J gene: TRBJ2-1
D gene: .
CDR3 DNA: TGTGCCATCAGTCCCAGCGAGTCGTCCTACAATGAGCAGTTCTTC
CDR3 protein: CAISPSESSYNEQFF

V gene: TRBV6-4
clone size: few
J gene: TRBJ2-7
D gene: TRBD2
CDR3 DNA: TGTGCCAGCAGTGCCCCGAGTAGCGGGATTAAGATTTACGAGCAGTACTTC
CDR3 protein: CASSAPSSGIKIYEQYF

V gene: TRBV11-3
clone size: .
J gene: TRBJ2-7
D gene: .
CDR3 DNA: TGTGCCAGCAGCTACGGGGAAACCTACGAGCAGTACTTC
CDR3 protein: CASSYGETYEQYF

V gene: TRBV5-4
clone size: few
J gene: TRBJ2-7
D gene: .
CDR3 DNA: TGTGCCAGCAGTCTAGACCCGGACTGGAGCTCCTACGAGCAGTACTTC
CDR3 protein: CASSLDPDWSSYEQYF

V gene: TRBV6-1
clone size: .
J gene: TRBJ2-1
D gene: .
CDR3 DNA: TGTGCCAGCACGGAGCGGACCTACAATGAGCAGTTCTTC
CDR3 protein: CASTERTYNEQFF

V gene: TRBV7-2
clone size: .
J gene: TRBJ2-5
D gene: .
CDR3 DNA: TGTGCCAGCAGCTTCCCAGATATCCAAGAGACCCAGTACTTC
CDR3 protein: CASSFPDIQETQYF

V gene: TRBV28
clone size: few
J gene: TRBJ1-1
D gene: .
CDR3 DNA: TGTGCCAGCAGTTCACCCGGGTCGGTTAACACTGAAGCTTTCTTT
CDR3 protein: CASSSPGSVNTEAFF

V gene: TRBV7-2
clone size: .
J gene: TRBJ1-1
D gene: TRBD1
CDR3 DNA: TGTGCCAGCAGCCATATTAGTGGAATTAACAGGGGGCGGGTCACTGAAGCTTTCTTT
CDR3 protein: CASSHISGINRGRVTEAFF

V gene: TRBV7-8
clone size: .
J gene: TRBJ1-6
D gene: TRBD1
CDR3 DNA: TGTGCCAGCAGCTTACTAAGGACAGGGAACAATTCACCCCTCCACTTT
CDR3 protein: CASSLLRTGNNSPLHF

V gene: TRBV6-1
clone size: few
J gene: TRBJ1-1
D gene: .
CDR3 DNA: TGTGCCAGCAGTACGGCGACGGGGTACACTGAAGCTTTCTTT
CDR3 protein: CASSTATGYTEAFF

V gene: TRBV6-2/TRBV6-3
clone size: .
J gene: TRBJ1-1
D gene: .
CDR3 DNA: TGTGCCAGCAGCTACAAGAACACTGAAGCTTTCTTT
CDR3 protein: CASSYKNTEAFF

V gene: TRBV7-8
clone size: few
J gene: TRBJ2-2
D gene: TRBD1
CDR3 DNA: TGTGCCAGCAGCTTAGATAGGGGGGGGACAGGGTACACCGGGGAGCTGTTTTTT
CDR3 protein: CASSLDRGGTGYTGELFF

V gene: TRBV6-1
clone size: large
J gene: TRBJ1-1
D gene: .
CDR3 DNA: TGTGCCACCTGGGGACGGTCCTACACTGAAGCTTTCTTT
CDR3 protein: CATWGRSYTEAFF

V gene: TRBV12-3/TRBV12-4
clone size: .
J gene: TRBJ2-7
D gene: .
CDR3 DNA: TGTGCCAGCAGTTTTGAGGACCCGTGGACCGGCGAGCAGTACTTC
CDR3 protein: CASSFEDPWTGEQYF

V gene: TRBV7-6
clone size: once
J gene: TRBJ2-1
D gene: .
CDR3 DNA: TGTGCCAGCAGCTTAGTAGGGCGGGCACGGCAGTTCTTC
CDR3 protein: CASSLVGRARQFF

V gene: TRBV6-5
clone size: .
J gene: TRBJ1-5
D gene: .
CDR3 DNA: TGTGCCAGCAGTTCTACCCGGCAGGGTGGGGGTCAGCCCCAGCATTTT
CDR3 protein: CASSSTRQGGGQPQHF

V gene: TRBV20-1
clone size: .
J gene: TRBJ1-5
D gene: .
CDR3 DNA: TGCAGTGGTCAGGGGCCCAGCCAGCCCCAGCATTTT
CDR3 protein: CSGQGPSQPQHF

V gene: TRBV15
clone size: .
J gene: TRBJ2-7
D gene: .
CDR3 DNA: TGTGCCACCAGCGGAGGGGAGCACGAGCAGTACTTC
CDR3 protein: CATSGGEHEQYF

V gene: TRBV27
clone size: .
J gene: TRBJ1-2
D gene: .
CDR3 DNA: TGTGCCAGCGGCAGGGCGTATGGCTACACCTTC
CDR3 protein: CASGRAYGYTF

V gene: TRBV7-2
clone size: few
J gene: TRBJ2-3
D gene: .
CDR3 DNA: TGTGCCAGCAGCTTAGACAGCCCCCGGCGGGGGCCAAGCACAGATACGCAGTATTTT
CDR3 protein: CASSLDSPRRGPSTDTQYF

V gene: TRBV19
clone size: .
J gene: TRBJ2-3
D gene: .
CDR3 DNA: TGTGCCAGTTCCCACGGCGACAGTCCGGGGGATACGCAGTATTTT
CDR3 protein: CASSHGDSPGDTQYF

V gene: TRBV12-3/TRBV12-4
clone size: .
J gene: TRBJ2-2
D gene: TRBD1
CDR3 DNA: TGTGCCAGCGGATCTAACAGGGGGGAGAACACCGGGGAGCTGTTTTTT
CDR3 protein: CASGSNRGENTGELFF

V gene: TRBV7-6
clone size: .
J gene: TRBJ2-3
D gene: .
CDR3 DNA: TGTGCCAGCAGCTTAGAGAGACGCACAGATACGCAGTATTTT
CDR3 protein: CASSLERRTDTQYF

V gene: TRBV2
clone size: few
J gene: TRBJ1-2
D gene: .
CDR3 DNA: TGTGCCAGCAGTATTCCCAATGGCAGATACTATGGCTACACCTTC
CDR3 protein: CASSIPNGRYYGYTF

V gene: TRBV19
clone size: .
J gene: TRBJ2-7
D gene: .
CDR3 DNA: TGTGCCAGTAGGAGGGGGAGGGGCGCCTACGAGCAGTACTTC
CDR3 protein: CASRRGRGAYEQYF

V gene: TRBV7-2
clone size: few
J gene: TRBJ2-2
D gene: TRBD1
CDR3 DNA: TGTGCCAGCAGCACGGACAGGGGATCGTACGGGGAGCTGTTTTTT
CDR3 protein: CASSTDRGSYGELFF

V gene: TRBV28
clone size: few
J gene: TRBJ1-1
D gene: .
CDR3 DNA: TGTGCCAGCAGTTCCCCGGGAGGGGGTACTGAAGCTTTCTTT
CDR3 protein: CASSSPGGGTEAFF

V gene: TRBV28
clone size: .
J gene: TRBJ2-1
D gene: .
CDR3 DNA: TGTGCCAGCAGTTTTCGGTACAATGAGCAGTTCTTC
CDR3 protein: CASSFRYNEQFF

V gene: TRBV10-1
clone size: .
J gene: TRBJ2-7
D gene: .
CDR3 DNA: TGCGCCAGCAGTGCGGACGGGCAGACCTACGAGCAGTACTTC
CDR3 protein: CASSADGQTYEQYF

V gene: TRBV19
clone size: few
J gene: TRBJ1-5
D gene: TRBD1
CDR3 DNA: TGTGCCAGTAGGACCGGGACAGGGGTATTCAGCAATCAGCCCCAGCATTTT
CDR3 protein: CASRTGTGVFSNQPQHF

V gene: TRBV11-2
clone size: few
J gene: TRBJ2-5
D gene: TRBD2
CDR3 DNA: TGTGCCAGCAGCTTAGGGGCTAGCGGGAGCCAAGAGACCCAGTACTTC
CDR3 protein: CASSLGASGSQETQYF

V gene: TRBV7-9
clone size: few
J gene: TRBJ1-1
D gene: TRBD1
CDR3 DNA: TGTGCCAGCGCAGACAGGGTACTTCTTGAAGCTTTCTTT
CDR3 protein: CASADRVLLEAFF

V gene: TRBV6-4
clone size: few
J gene: TRBJ2-1
D gene: TRBD2
CDR3 DNA: TGTGCCAGCAGTGACTTTGGCGGGAGGGCCAGTGAGCAGTTCTTC
CDR3 protein: CASSDFGGRASEQFF

V gene: TRBV6-1
clone size: few
J gene: TRBJ1-5
D gene: .
CDR3 DNA: TGTGCCAGCAGTCGGGGGTTTAGCAATCAGCCCCAGCATTTT
CDR3 protein: CASSRGFSNQPQHF

V gene: TRBV10-3
clone size: few
J gene: TRBJ2-5
D gene: .
CDR3 DNA: TGTGCCATAAGCGGTTTCCAAGAGACCCAGTACTTC
CDR3 protein: CAISGFQETQYF

V gene: TRBV19
clone size: .
J gene: TRBJ1-5
D gene: .
CDR3 DNA: TGTGCCAGTAGTATGTTTTATGAGAGCAATCAGCCCCAGCATTTT
CDR3 protein: CASSMFYESNQPQHF

V gene: TRBV6-2/TRBV6-3
clone size: .
J gene: TRBJ2-1
D gene: TRBD2
CDR3 DNA: TGTGCCAGCAGTTACTACGGACTAGCGGGGAGCAATGAGCAGTTCTTC
CDR3 protein: CASSYYGLAGSNEQFF

V gene: TRBV6-2/TRBV6-3
clone size: few
J gene: TRBJ2-2
D gene: TRBD2
CDR3 DNA: TGTGCCAGCAGTCCTAGCGGGGGGGCCGGGGAGCTGTTTTTT
CDR3 protein: CASSPSGGAGELFF

V gene: TRBV6-1
clone size: .
J gene: TRBJ2-7
D gene: .
CDR3 DNA: TGTGCCAGCAGACTCTCCGCGGCAGATGAGCAGTACTTC
CDR3 protein: CASRLSAADEQYF

V gene: TRBV12-3/TRBV12-4
clone size: .
J gene: TRBJ1-1
D gene: .
CDR3 DNA: TGTGCCAGCAGTCTAGGGGTGGCGGGCACTGAAGCTTTCTTT
CDR3 protein: CASSLGVAGTEAFF

V gene: TRBV19
clone size: few
J gene: TRBJ2-7
D gene: .
CDR3 DNA: TGTGCCAGTAGTACCCCGGAGAGGGGCGGATACGAGCAGTACTTC
CDR3 protein: CASSTPERGGYEQYF

V gene: TRBV6-1
clone size: .
J gene: TRBJ1-5
D gene: .
CDR3 DNA: TGTGCCAGCAACGACAGGTGGAATCAGCCCCAGCATTTT
CDR3 protein: CASNDRWNQPQHF

V gene: TRBV6-1
clone size: .
J gene: TRBJ2-7
D gene: .
CDR3 DNA: TGTGCCAGCAGTACCTCCGGGCCCACGTACGAGCAGTACTTC
CDR3 protein: CASSTSGPTYEQYF

V gene: TRBV6-1
clone size: few
J gene: TRBJ2-7
D gene: .
CDR3 DNA: TGTGCCAGCAGTGTTAGGGACCTCTACGAGCAGTACTTC
CDR3 protein: CASSVRDLYEQYF

V gene: TRBV6-1
clone size: few
J gene: TRBJ1-6
D gene: .
CDR3 DNA: TGTGCCAGCAGTGAATCGACGGGTGGGCATTCACCCCTCCACTTT
CDR3 protein: CASSESTGGHSPLHF

V gene: TRBV6-1
clone size: .
J gene: TRBJ2-7
D gene: TRBD1
CDR3 DNA: TGTGCCAGCTGCACCCGCAGAAGGGACAGAGGACTCTACGAGCAGTACTTC
CDR3 protein: CASCTRRRDRGLYEQYF

V gene: TRBV4-3
clone size: .
J gene: TRBJ1-2
D gene: .
CDR3 DNA: TGCGCCAGCAGCCAGGCCTTTACAGGGAGCGGCTACACCTTC
CDR3 protein: CASSQAFTGSGYTF

V gene: TRBV6-1
clone size: few
J gene: TRBJ1-1
D gene: .
CDR3 DNA: TGTGCCAGCAGCGGACAGACAATGAACACTGAAGCTTTCTTT
CDR3 protein: CASSGQTMNTEAFF

V gene: TRBV7-2
clone size: few
J gene: TRBJ1-5
D gene: .
CDR3 DNA: TGTGCCAGCAGCTTAGCGGACCTAACGCCCCAGCATTTT
CDR3 protein: CASSLADLTPQHF

V gene: TRBV18
clone size: .
J gene: TRBJ1-1
D gene: .
CDR3 DNA: TGTGCCAGCTCACTCGATGGGGGGAACACTGAAGCTTTCTTT
CDR3 protein: CASSLDGGNTEAFF

V gene: TRBV15
clone size: .
J gene: TRBJ2-7
D gene: TRBD2
CDR3 DNA: TGTGCCACCAGCAGAGATGAGGGACTAGCAAGTAAACAGTACTTC
CDR3 protein: CATSRDEGLASKQYF

V gene: TRBV20-1
clone size: .
J gene: TRBJ2-2
D gene: TRBD2
CDR3 DNA: TGCAGTGCTAGAGAAGGAAGGCGGGGGGGCACCGGGGAGCTGTTTTTT
CDR3 protein: CSAREGRRGGTGELFF

V gene: TRBV20-1
clone size: .
J gene: TRBJ2-5
D gene: TRBD2
CDR3 DNA: TGCAGTGCTAGAGGAGCTAGCGGGAGGCCCCAAGAGACCCAGTACTTC
CDR3 protein: CSARGASGRPQETQYF